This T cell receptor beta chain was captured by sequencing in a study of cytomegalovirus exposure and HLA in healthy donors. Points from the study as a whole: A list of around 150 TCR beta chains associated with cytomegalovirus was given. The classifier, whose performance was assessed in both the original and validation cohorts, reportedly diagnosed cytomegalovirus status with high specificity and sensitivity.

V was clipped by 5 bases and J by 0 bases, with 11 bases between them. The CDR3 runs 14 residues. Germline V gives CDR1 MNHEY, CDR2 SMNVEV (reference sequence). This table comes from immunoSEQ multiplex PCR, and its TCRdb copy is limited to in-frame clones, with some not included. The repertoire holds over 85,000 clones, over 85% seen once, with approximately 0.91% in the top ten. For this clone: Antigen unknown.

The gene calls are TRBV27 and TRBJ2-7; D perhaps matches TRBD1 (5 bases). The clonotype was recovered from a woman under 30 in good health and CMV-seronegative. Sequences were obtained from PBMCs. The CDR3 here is CASSPRTNSYEQYF. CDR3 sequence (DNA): TGTGCCAGCAGTCCGAGGACAAACTCCTACGAGCAGTACTTC.